Each of the 9 T cell receptor beta chains below was sequenced from the same sample in a study of cytomegalovirus exposure and HLA in healthy donors. Sequencing was performed with immunoSEQ multiplex PCR; in TCRdb, only in-frame clones are kept and a portion is missing. The sample carries roughly 150,000 clones, 70% to 90% recorded once. Sequenced sample: PBMCs. Receptors originate from a man aged 18 to 30 in good health and CMV-seronegative.

The chain carries TRBV19 and TRBJ2-5; no reliable D call. Trimming stripped 7 bases from V and 4 bases from J, with 13 bases between. Germline-derived CDR1 and CDR2 are LNHDA and SQIVND (reference sequence). This CDR3 comprises 13 residues. CDR3 residues: CASKPGERETQYF. In nucleotides, the CDR3 is TGTGCCAGTAAGCCTGGCGAGCGAGAGACCCAGTACTTC.

The V and J genes are TRBV28 and TRBJ2-2; D perhaps matches TRBD2 (6 bases). The germline CDR1 and CDR2 sequences are MDHEN and SYDVKM. V gave up 7 bases and J gave up 7 bases, with 13 bases separating them. The CDR3 loop spans 13 amino acids. CDR3 sequence reads: CASTRGWIGELFF. In DNA, the CDR3 is TGTGCCAGCACTCGGGGGTGGATCGGGGAGCTGTTTTTT.

This chain connects TRBV5-6 to TRBJ2-1; 7 bases match TRBD2. Per germline, CDR1 SGHDT and CDR2 YYEEEE. The junction had 6 bases not matched to a gene; V was cut back by 3 bases and J by 0 bases. CDR3 size: 16 residues. The CDR3 loop is CASSSQRELSYNEQFF. Written as DNA, the CDR3 is TGTGCCAGCAGCTCTCAGCGGGAACTCTCCTACAATGAGCAGTTCTTC.

CDR3 protein: CASSQPTSVLTDTQYF. Here the CDR3 DNA reads TGCGCCAGCAGCCAGCCGACTAGCGTCCTCACAGATACGCAGTATTTT. The chain has TRBV4-1 and TRBJ2-3, with 8 positions matching TRBD2. The V gene end was trimmed by 3 bases and the J gene end by 2 bases; junction bases not matched to a gene: 7. This CDR3 region has 16 residues. Germline CDR1 reads MGHRA; CDR2 reads YSYEKL.

This sequence joins TRBV6-4 and TRBJ2-6, with unresolved D. CDR1 is MRHNA, CDR2 SNTAGT, per germline. The ends were cut back, 2 bases at V and 4 bases at J, with 6 bases in the middle. CDR3 length equals 14 residues. The CDR3 nucleotides read TGTGCCAGCAGTGACAAAGCCGGGGCCAACGTCCTGACTTTC. Residues: CASSDKAGANVLTF.

The rearrangement uses TRBV5-1 and TRBJ1-4; D gene uncertain. Germline V gives CDR1 SGHRS, CDR2 YFSETQ. The CDR3 extends over 15 amino acids. Deletions cut 0 bases from V and 8 bases from J, with 14 bases between. CDR3 sequence (DNA): TGCGCCAGCAGCTTGGTCGCGGGTGTGGAGGAAAAACTGTTTTTT. Amino acid sequence: CASSLVAGVEEKLFF.

V and J are TRBV2 and TRBJ1-5; tentative D call: TRBD1 (5 bases). There are 13 residues in the CDR3. Germline V gives CDR1 SNHLY, CDR2 FYNNEI. V lost 7 bases and J 5 bases, leaving 12 bases between the germline ends. CDR3: CASNRGGDQPQHF. The CDR3 DNA reads as TGTGCCAGCAATAGGGGTGGGGATCAGCCCCAGCATTTT.

The chain joins TRBV19 to TRBJ1-5, with D unclear. This CDR3 contains 13 residues. The V end was cut by 4 bases, the J end by 6 bases, with 10 bases between. CDR1 is LNHDA, CDR2 SQIVND, per germline (reference sequence). The CDR3 DNA sequence: TGTGCCAGTAGTACCCCGTACACTCAGCCCCAGCATTTT. Its protein is CASSTPYTQPQHF.

This clone was seen just once. The chain carries TRBV4-1 and TRBJ1-5, with 10 positions matching TRBD1. The V gene end was trimmed by 4 bases and the J gene end by 4 bases; junction bases not matched to a gene: 7. The CDR3 extends over 16 amino acids. Per the germline V gene, CDR1 is MGHRA and CDR2 is YSYEKL. This CDR3 reads CASSPGQGPPNQPQHF. The CDR3 DNA reads TGCGCCAGCAGCCCGGGACAGGGGCCCCCTAATCAGCCCCAGCATTTT.